The 30 T cell receptor beta chains presented below share a single source sample, sequenced in a study of human T cells and chemical hapten exposure. Time point described: patch test 1, 2 weeks after DPC sensitization. As to treatment: therapeutic diphenylcyclopropenone sensitization with weekly scalp DPC. TCRdb independently ran MiXCR on the RACE reads; one entry per CDR3 protein. The sample comprises about 81,000 distinct CDR3 sequences, around 7% of which are singletons, and roughly 1.6% rests with the top ten. The sample consisted of whole blood, taken in connection with sensitization to the hapten diphenylcyclopropenone (DPC). These receptors all stem from a young woman with alopecia areata. Some clones in this sample may be carry-over from other donors' samples.

V gene TRBV7-9 combines with J gene TRBJ2-7; D unclear. Germline assignment: CDR1 SEHNR and CDR2 FQNEAQ (reference sequence). The CDR3 covers 15 residues. The V gene lost 5 bases and the J gene lost 7 bases, with 21 bases spanning the gap. The CDR3 loop is CASSHGGAYELEQYF. DNA of the CDR3: TGTGCCAGCAGCCACGGTGGAGCCTACGAATTAGAGCAGTACTTC.

This clonotype was picked up a small number of times. In nucleotides, the CDR3 is TGTGCCAGCAGCGCGTCCACAGCTCCCGGGACTGAAGCTTTCTTT. Translated: CASSASTAPGTEAFF. This chain uses TRBV5-5 with TRBJ1-1; D call uncertain. CDR1 is SGHKS and CDR2 is YYEKEE in the germline V gene (reference sequence). Trimming took off 4 bases at V and 5 bases at J, with 18 bases between the two ends. There are 15 residues in the CDR3.

This clonotype came up many times. The chain combines TRBV12-3 or TRBV12-4 with TRBJ1-1; D unresolved. V lost 3 bases, J lost 1 base, and 12 bases lay in between. The CDR3 runs to 15 residues. The chain's CDR3 is CASSFRFLGNTEAFF. The DNA for the CDR3 is TGTGCCAGCAGTTTTCGGTTCTTGGGGAACACTGAAGCTTTCTTT.

The chain couples TRBV20-1 to TRBJ1-2, with D unclear. CDR1 and CDR2 from the germline V gene are DFQATT and SNEGSKA (reference sequence). CDR3 length equals 13 residues. Trimming cost V 6 bases and J 6 bases, with 17 bases left between them. The CDR3 loop reads CSASNNIGHGYTF. CDR3 sequence (DNA): TGCAGTGCGAGCAATAATATAGGGCATGGCTACACCTTC.

At least ten counts were recorded for this clonotype. The chain employs TRBV5-1 and TRBJ2-7; 7 positions match TRBD2. Germline-derived CDR1 and CDR2 are SGHRS and YFSETQ. The J segment lost 2 bases and the V segment lost 0 bases, leaving 2 bases of the junction unmatched. The CDR3 contains 14 residues. DNA of the CDR3: TGCGCCAGCAGCTTGGTGGGGGGGACCTACGAGCAGTACTTC. Translating gives CASSLVGGTYEQYF.

In its sample, this clonotype was seen a few times. The chain carries TRBV15 and TRBJ2-3, with TRBD1 as a possible D gene (5 bases). From germline, CDR1 is LNHNV and CDR2 YYDKDF (reference sequence). The germline V and J ends were trimmed by 1 base and 4 bases, with 15 bases remaining between them. The CDR3 extends over 16 amino acids. The CDR3 spells CATSRVMIGAPDTQYF. The CDR3 nucleotides are TGTGCCACCAGCAGAGTCATGATAGGGGCCCCAGATACGCAGTATTTT.

As to this clonotype: A much larger clonotype is one base distant, so this may be a read error. The chain is built from TRBV5-5 and TRBJ1-2; 7 bases agree with TRBD1. In germline, CDR1 is SGHKS, CDR2 YYEKEE (reference sequence). The CDR3 length is 14 residues. CDR3 residues: CASSLEQGHYGFTF. As DNA, the CDR3 is TGTGCCAGCAGCTTGGAACAGGGGCACTATGGCTTCACCTTC.

This clonotype was counted many times. The chain employs TRBV12-3 or TRBV12-4 and TRBJ1-2; weak D call: TRBD1 (6 bases). CDR3 size: 15 residues. V lost 6 bases, J lost 2 bases, and 16 bases lay in between. CDR3 nucleotides: TGTGCCAGCAGACAGGGCCTGGATTGGAACTATGGCTACACCTTC. This encodes CASRQGLDWNYGYTF.

This chain connects TRBV18 to TRBJ2-4; D remains ambiguous. From germline, CDR1 is KGHSH and CDR2 LQKENI. CDR3 length: 13 residues. With 0 bases removed from V and 7 bases from J, the gap between germline ends came to 7 bases. CDR3 in DNA: TGTGCCAGCTCACCACCGGTGTCGAACATTCAGTACTTC. Residues: CASSPPVSNIQYF.

This clonotype was seen a few times. The chain is built from TRBV7-6 and TRBJ1-1, with D unresolved. The V end lost 4 bases, the J end lost 4 bases, and 10 bases lay between the germline ends. The V gene's germline CDR1 is SGHVS and CDR2 FNYEAQ. The CDR3 consists of 13 residues. CDR3 sequence reads: CASSSHEGTEAFF. The CDR3 DNA reads as TGTGCCAGCAGCTCCCATGAGGGCACTGAAGCTTTCTTT.

This clonotype was detected many times. The chain joins TRBV12-3 or TRBV12-4 to TRBJ2-3, with TRBD1 matching over 7 bases. The CDR3 is 14 residues long. Trimming cost V 6 bases and J 2 bases; bases outside gene matches: 5. The CDR3 DNA is TGTGCCAGCAGGTTACAGGGGACCACAGATACGCAGTATTTT. It is translated as CASRLQGTTDTQYF.

The gene calls are TRBV6-2 or TRBV6-3 and TRBJ1-1; D call uncertain. The CDR3 is made up of 15 amino acids. CDR1 and CDR2 from the germline V gene are MNHEY and SVGEGT. V lost 7 bases and J 2 bases, leaving 17 bases between the germline ends. CDR3 nucleotide sequence: TGTGCCAGCAATCCATTTACCTCGGGCAACACTGAAGCTTTCTTT. It codes for CASNPFTSGNTEAFF.

This clonotype was counted at least ten times. J is TRBJ1-5 and V is TRBV6-6; perhaps TRBD1 as D (6 bases). CDR1 is MNHNY, CDR2 SVGAGI, per germline (reference sequence). V lost 3 bases, J lost 3 bases, and 9 bases lay in between. The CDR3 is 14 residues long. In nucleotides, the CDR3 is TGTGCCAGCAGTTATTGGACAGACAATCAGCCCCAGCATTTT. It is translated as CASSYWTDNQPQHF.

This clonotype was detected a few times. V and J are TRBV25-1 and TRBJ1-3; D unclear. The CDR3 covers 13 residues. Germline CDR1 is MGHDK and CDR2 is SYGVNS. With 3 bases removed from V and 3 bases from J, the gap between germline ends came to 6 bases. In DNA form, the CDR3 reads TGTGCCAGCAGTGAGGGAAATGGAAACACCATATATTTT. Its translation: CASSEGNGNTIYF.

This clonotype came up a few times. The V gene is TRBV18, the J gene TRBJ1-2; 9 nucleotides match TRBD1. Losses at the gene ends were 4 bases for V and 2 bases for J; bases not matched to a gene: 8. CDR1 is KGHSH and CDR2 is LQKENI in the germline V gene. This CDR3 spans 16 amino acids. The CDR3 protein is CASSQPRDRVNYGYTF. The CDR3 coding sequence is TGTGCCAGCTCACAGCCCCGGGACAGGGTGAACTATGGCTACACCTTC.

The chain links TRBV12-3 or TRBV12-4 to TRBJ1-2, with D unresolved. The ends were cut back, 8 bases at V and 3 bases at J, with 19 bases in the middle. CDR3 length equals 15 residues. CDR3 in amino acids: CASARSGPMDYGYTF. CDR3 nucleotide sequence: TGTGCCAGCGCCCGTTCGGGCCCTATGGACTATGGCTACACCTTC.

The sample holds many counts of this clonotype. The chain couples TRBV20-1 to TRBJ2-1; D is uncertain. The CDR3 extends over 16 amino acids. Between the trimmed V and J ends, which lost 3 bases and 3 bases, there was a span of 18 bases. Germline V CDR1 and CDR2: DFQATT, SNEGSKA (reference sequence). DNA for the CDR3: TGCAGTGCTAGCCCCCGGAAATTTGTTATCTACAATGAGCAGTTCTTC. This translates into CSASPRKFVIYNEQFF.

This clonotype was observed many times. The genes are TRBV6-5 and TRBJ1-1; unclear D gene. V lost 0 bases and J lost 4, with 6 bases in between. Germline CDR1 and CDR2: MNHEY and SVGAGI. This CDR3 has 13 residues. This CDR3 is CASSYSIVTEAFF. CDR3 coding DNA: TGTGCCAGCAGTTACTCGATCGTCACTGAAGCTTTCTTT.

There are many counts of this clonotype. This chain connects TRBV29-1 to TRBJ2-1; 7 positions agree with TRBD1. V gave up 6 bases and J gave up 4 bases; unmatched junction bases: 6. In germline, CDR1 is SQVTM, CDR2 ANQGSEA. There are 13 residues in the CDR3. The CDR3 DNA is TGCAGCGTCCAGACAGGGTCATACAATGAGCAGTTCTTC. Translating gives CSVQTGSYNEQFF.

This clonotype was observed many times. This chain links TRBV7-8 with TRBJ1-1, with TRBD1 as a possible D gene (6 bases). Germline assignment: CDR1 SGHVS and CDR2 FQNEAQ. The CDR3 is 15 residues long. V was shortened by 5 bases and J by 3 bases, with 16 bases between the two germline ends. CDR3 loop: CASSAIQGPYTEAFF. CDR3 DNA sequence: TGTGCCAGCAGCGCGATACAGGGCCCCTACACTGAAGCTTTCTTT. Full variable domain (outside the CDR3, taken from reference TRBV7-8 and TRBJ1-1): GAGVSQSPRYKVAKRGQDVALRCDPISGHVSLFWYQQALGQGPEFLTYFQNEAQLDKSGLPSDRFFAERPEGSVSTLKIQRTQQEDSAVYLCASSAIQGPYTEAFFGQGTRLTVV.

There are many counts of this clonotype. This sequence joins TRBV5-1 and TRBJ2-1, with D hard to call. The ends were cut back, 0 bases at V and 8 bases at J, with 9 bases in the middle. This CDR3 is built from 13 residues. Germline CDR1 is SGHRS and CDR2 is YFSETQ. The CDR3 bases are TGCGCCAGCAGCTTGGGACTGCTCGATGAGCAGTTCTTC. Its protein product is CASSLGLLDEQFF.

At least ten counts were recorded for this clonotype. The chain employs TRBV7-9 and TRBJ1-6, with 7 bases aligning to TRBD1. The junction had 6 bases not matched to a gene; V was cut back by 4 bases and J by 6 bases. The CDR3 consists of 15 residues. CDR1 and CDR2 from the germline V gene are SEHNR and FQNEAQ (reference sequence). This chain's CDR3 is CASSSRDSLNSPLHF. The CDR3 nucleotides read TGTGCCAGCAGCTCGAGGGACAGCCTTAATTCACCCCTCCACTTT.

The chain is built from TRBV20-1 and TRBJ1-5, with D possibly being TRBD1 (5 bases). The CDR3 has 14 residues. V lost 1 base and J 7 bases, leaving 14 bases between the germline ends. Germline-derived CDR1 and CDR2 are DFQATT and SNEGSKA (reference sequence). In DNA, the CDR3 is TGCAGTGCTAGAGTCGGAGGGGCCCAACAGCCCCAGCATTTT. It codes for CSARVGGAQQPQHF.

The rearrangement joins TRBV14 to TRBJ1-2; D call uncertain. The CDR3 length is 15 residues. The V gene's germline CDR1 is SGHDN and CDR2 FVKESK. The germline V and J ends were trimmed by 2 bases and 8 bases, with 18 bases remaining between them. The CDR3 is CASSQNSVSPFGYTF. CDR3 coding DNA: TGTGCCAGCAGCCAAAATTCGGTTTCGCCCTTCGGCTACACCTTC. Full variable domain (missing parts from reference TRBV14 and TRBJ1-2): EAGVTQFPSHSVIEKGQTVTLRCDPISGHDNLYWYRRVMGKEIKFLLHFVKESKQDESGMPNNRFLAERTGGTYSTLKVQPAELEDSGVYFCASSQNSVSPFGYTFGSGTRLTVV.

This clonotype occurred a few times. V gene TRBV6-6 combines with J gene TRBJ2-3, with 7 bases fitting TRBD2. J was trimmed by 5 bases and V by 6 bases; bases with no gene match: 11. Germline V lookup: CDR1 MNHNY, CDR2 SVGAGI (reference sequence). This CDR3 is built from 15 residues. CDR3 DNA: TGTGCCAGCAGCCTGCCGGGGGGTTATGGAGATACGCAGTATTTT. It is translated as CASSLPGGYGDTQYF.

This clonotype was found a few times. The V gene is TRBV5-6, the J gene TRBJ1-2; D uncertain. The CDR3 totals 16 residues. Deletions cut 4 bases from V and 4 bases from J, with 20 bases between. The V gene's germline CDR1 is SGHDT and CDR2 YYEEEE. The CDR3 spells CASSVARGDPIYGYTF. The CDR3 DNA reads TGTGCCAGCAGCGTCGCGCGCGGAGATCCTATCTATGGCTACACCTTC.

In the case of this clonotype: Mismatch with germline at one junction end may stem from a read error. J is TRBJ2-7 and V is TRBV3-1; tentative D call: TRBD2 (5 bases). Per germline, CDR1 LGHDT and CDR2 YNNKEL (reference sequence). CDR3 size: 13 residues. The CDR3 spells CASSHDGLTPHDF. The CDR3 nucleotides read TGTGCCAGCAGCCATGATGGACTGACGCCCCATGACTTC.

This clonotype was seen ten or more times. The rearrangement uses TRBV10-2 and TRBJ2-2; 10 nucleotides agree with TRBD1. Germline CDR1 and CDR2: WSHSY and SAAADI. The V gene end was trimmed by 4 bases and the J gene end by 7 bases; junction bases not matched to a gene: 3. The CDR3 consists of 14 residues. CDR3 coding DNA: TGCGCCAGCAGTGGACAGGGGGCAATCGGGGAGCTGTTTTTT. Its protein is CASSGQGAIGELFF.

This clonotype was seen a handful of times. The chain combines TRBV20-1 with TRBJ1-1; 10 positions agree with TRBD1. The germline gives CDR1 DFQATT, CDR2 SNEGSKA (reference sequence). V shed 3 bases and J 3 bases; nucleotides not matched to a gene: 4. There are 14 residues in the CDR3. CDR3 sequence reads: CSARRTGGYTEAFF. DNA of the CDR3: TGCAGTGCTAGGAGGACAGGGGGGTACACTGAAGCTTTCTTT.

This clonotype was counted at least ten times. V usage is TRBV7-2 and J usage is TRBJ2-6, with 11 bases identical to TRBD1. This CDR3 comprises 18 residues. Germline CDR1 is SGHTA and CDR2 is FQGNSA. The V gene end was trimmed by 1 base and the J gene end by 3 bases; junction bases not matched to a gene: 5. This CDR3 reads CASSLEGQGAFGANVLTF. As DNA, the CDR3 is TGTGCCAGCAGCTTAGAAGGACAGGGGGCTTTTGGGGCCAACGTCCTGACTTTC.